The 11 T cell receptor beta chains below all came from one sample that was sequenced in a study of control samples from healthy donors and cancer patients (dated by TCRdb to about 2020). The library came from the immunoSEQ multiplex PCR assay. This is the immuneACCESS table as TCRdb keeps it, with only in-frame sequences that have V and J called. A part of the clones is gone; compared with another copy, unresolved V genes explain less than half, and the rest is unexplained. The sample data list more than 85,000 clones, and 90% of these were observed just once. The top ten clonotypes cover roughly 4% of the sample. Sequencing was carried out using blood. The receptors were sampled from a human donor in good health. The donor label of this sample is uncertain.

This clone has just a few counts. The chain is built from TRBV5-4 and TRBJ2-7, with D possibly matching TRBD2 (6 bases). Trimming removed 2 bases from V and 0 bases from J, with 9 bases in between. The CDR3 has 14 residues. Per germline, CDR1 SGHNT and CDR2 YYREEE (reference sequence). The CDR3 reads CASSFGGNSYEQYF. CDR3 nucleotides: TGTGCCAGCAGCTTTGGGGGGAACTCCTACGAGCAGTACTTC. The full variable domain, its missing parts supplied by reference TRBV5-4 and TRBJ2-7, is ETGVTQSPTHLIKTRGQQVTLRCSSQSGHNTVSWYQQALGQGPQFIFQYYREEENGRGNFPPRFSGLQFPNYSSELNVNALELDDSALYLCASSFGGNSYEQYFGPGTRLTVT.

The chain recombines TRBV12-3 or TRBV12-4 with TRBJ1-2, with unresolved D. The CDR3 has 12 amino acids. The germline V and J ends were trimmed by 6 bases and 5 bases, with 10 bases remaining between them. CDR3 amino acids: CASSAGPYGYTF. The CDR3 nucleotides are TGTGCCAGCAGCGCCGGACCGTATGGCTACACCTTC.

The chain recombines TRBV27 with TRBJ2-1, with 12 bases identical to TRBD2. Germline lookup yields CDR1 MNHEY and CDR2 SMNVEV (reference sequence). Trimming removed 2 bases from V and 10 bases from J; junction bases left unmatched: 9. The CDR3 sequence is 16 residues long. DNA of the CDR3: TGTGCCAGCAGTTTAATAACTAGCGGGGGGATTGAGGAGCAGTTCTTC. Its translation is CASSLITSGGIEEQFF.

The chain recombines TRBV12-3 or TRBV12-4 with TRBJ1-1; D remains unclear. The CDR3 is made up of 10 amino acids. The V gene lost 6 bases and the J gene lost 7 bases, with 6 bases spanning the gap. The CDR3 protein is CASRGYEAFF. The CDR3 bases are TGTGCCAGCAGGGGGTATGAAGCTTTCTTT.

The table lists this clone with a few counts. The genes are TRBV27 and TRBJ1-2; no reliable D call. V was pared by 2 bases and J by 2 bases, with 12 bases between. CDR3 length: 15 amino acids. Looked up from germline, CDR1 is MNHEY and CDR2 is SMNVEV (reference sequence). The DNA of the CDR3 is TGTGCCAGCAGTTTAACCCCGACACTGAACTATGGCTACACCTTC. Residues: CASSLTPTLNYGYTF.

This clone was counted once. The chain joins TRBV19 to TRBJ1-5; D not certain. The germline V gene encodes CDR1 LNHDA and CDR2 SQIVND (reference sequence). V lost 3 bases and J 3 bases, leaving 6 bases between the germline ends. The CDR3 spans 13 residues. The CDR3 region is CASSMYDNQPQHF. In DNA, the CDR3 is TGTGCCAGTAGTATGTACGACAATCAGCCCCAGCATTTT.

CDR3 in DNA: TGTGCTAGTGGAAGGGGGGAGTGGGACACCATATATTTT. Its translation is CASGRGEWDTIYF. The chain couples TRBV12-5 to TRBJ1-3, with D maybe TRBD1 (6 bases). V lost 6 bases and J 8 bases, leaving 14 bases between the germline ends. Germline assignment: CDR1 LGHNT and CDR2 FRNRAP. This CDR3 region has 13 residues.

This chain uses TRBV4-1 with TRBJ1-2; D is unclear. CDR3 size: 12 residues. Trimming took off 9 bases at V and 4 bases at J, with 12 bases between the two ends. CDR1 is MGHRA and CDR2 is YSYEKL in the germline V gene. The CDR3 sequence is CAREGGPYGYTF. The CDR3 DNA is TGCGCCAGAGAGGGCGGGCCCTATGGCTACACCTTC.

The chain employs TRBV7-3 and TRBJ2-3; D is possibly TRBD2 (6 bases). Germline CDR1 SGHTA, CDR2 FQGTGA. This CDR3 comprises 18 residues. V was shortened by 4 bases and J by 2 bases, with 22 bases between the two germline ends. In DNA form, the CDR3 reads TGTGCCAGCAGCTCAACACATTGGGCGGGGAGAAACACAGATACGCAGTATTTT. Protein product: CASSSTHWAGRNTDTQYF.

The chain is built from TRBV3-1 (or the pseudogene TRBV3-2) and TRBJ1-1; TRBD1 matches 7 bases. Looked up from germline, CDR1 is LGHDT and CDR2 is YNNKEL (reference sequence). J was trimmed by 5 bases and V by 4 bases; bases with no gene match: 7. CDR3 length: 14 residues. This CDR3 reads CASSPTTGKTEAFF. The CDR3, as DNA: TGTGCCAGCAGCCCAACGACAGGGAAGACTGAAGCTTTCTTT.

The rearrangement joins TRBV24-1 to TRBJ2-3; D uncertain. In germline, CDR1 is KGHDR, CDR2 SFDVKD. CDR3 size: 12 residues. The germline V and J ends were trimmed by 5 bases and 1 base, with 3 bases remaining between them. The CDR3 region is CATSVRTDTQYF. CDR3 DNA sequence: TGTGCCACCAGTGTCCGCACAGATACGCAGTATTTT.